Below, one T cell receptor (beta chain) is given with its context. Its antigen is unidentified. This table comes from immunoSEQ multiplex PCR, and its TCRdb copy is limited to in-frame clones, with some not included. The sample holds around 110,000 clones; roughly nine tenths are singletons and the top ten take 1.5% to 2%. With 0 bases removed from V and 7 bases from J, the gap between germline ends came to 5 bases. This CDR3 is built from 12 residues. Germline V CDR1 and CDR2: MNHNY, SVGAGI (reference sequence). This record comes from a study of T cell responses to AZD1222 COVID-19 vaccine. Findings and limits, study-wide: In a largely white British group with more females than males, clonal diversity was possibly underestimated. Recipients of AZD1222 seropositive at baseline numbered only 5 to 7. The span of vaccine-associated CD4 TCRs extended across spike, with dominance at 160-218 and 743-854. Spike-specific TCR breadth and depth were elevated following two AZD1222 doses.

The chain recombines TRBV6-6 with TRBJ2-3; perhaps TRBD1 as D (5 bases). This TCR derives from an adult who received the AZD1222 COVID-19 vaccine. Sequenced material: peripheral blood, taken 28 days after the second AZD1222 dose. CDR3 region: CASSYSGHTQYF. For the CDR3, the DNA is TGTGCCAGCAGTTACTCGGGGCATACGCAGTATTTT.